This passage covers 5 T cell receptor beta chains from one sample sequenced in a study of blood T cell repertoires in COVID-19. TCRdb keeps only in-frame clones here, not all; method: immunoSEQ multiplex PCR. This table has some 430,000 clones, roughly 91% appearing once. Sequenced: PBMCs or T cells enriched from blood (not recorded which). These receptors originate from a man aged 18 to 29 who had recovered from COVID-19.

V and J are TRBV23-1 and TRBJ1-5; the D gene is possibly TRBD1 (5 bases). TRBV23-1 is filed as an ORF, its function uncertain. The CDR3 is made up of 15 amino acids. V was shortened by 3 bases and J by 7 bases, with 16 bases between the two germline ends. CDR3 protein: CASSHLSGIRQPQHF. The CDR3 DNA reads TGCGCCAGCAGTCATCTGTCAGGGATCCGACAGCCCCAGCATTTT.

This clone turned up a few times. V and J are TRBV28 and TRBJ1-4, with TRBD1 matching 7 bases. Germline V lookup: CDR1 MDHEN, CDR2 SYDVKM. The CDR3 runs 14 residues. V was pared by 10 bases and J by 4 bases, with 9 bases of the junction left unmatched. In DNA form, the CDR3 reads TGTGCCACCCTTCGGGGACAGTATAATGAAAAACTGTTTTTT. It codes for CATLRGQYNEKLFF.

This CDR3 reads CASSRDSTDTQYF. The CDR3 DNA follows: TGTGCCAGCAGTCGGGACTCCACAGATACGCAGTATTTT. The rearrangement joins TRBV2 to TRBJ2-3, with a weak D call TRBD2 (6 bases). CDR3 length: 13 amino acids. Trimming removed 5 bases from V and 2 bases from J, with 8 bases in between. Germline CDR1 reads SNHLY; CDR2 reads FYNNEI.

The CDR3 coding sequence is TGTGCCAGCTCACCACCCTCGGGTAACCAAAACATTCAGTACTTC. Translation gives CASSPPSGNQNIQYF. The chain employs TRBV18 and TRBJ2-4; D is undetermined. Germline V lookup: CDR1 KGHSH, CDR2 LQKENI. V was shortened by 0 bases and J by 5 bases, with 11 bases between the two germline ends. This CDR3 contains 15 residues.

The V call is TRBV20-1, the J call TRBJ1-2; D not resolved. V was trimmed by 5 bases and J by 3 bases, leaving 7 bases between them. Germline V gene data show CDR1 as DFQATT and CDR2 as SNEGSKA (reference sequence). The CDR3 has 11 residues. CDR3 in amino acids: CSASDYYGYTF. The CDR3 coding sequence is TGCAGTGCTTCGGACTACTATGGCTACACCTTC.